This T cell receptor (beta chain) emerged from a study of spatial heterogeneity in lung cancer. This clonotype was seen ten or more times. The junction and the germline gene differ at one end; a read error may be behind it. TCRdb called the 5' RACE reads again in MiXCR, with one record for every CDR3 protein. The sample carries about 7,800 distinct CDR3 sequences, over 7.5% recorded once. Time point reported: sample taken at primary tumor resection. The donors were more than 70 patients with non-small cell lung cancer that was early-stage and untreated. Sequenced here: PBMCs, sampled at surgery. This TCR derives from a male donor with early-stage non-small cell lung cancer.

CDR3 sequence reads: CSAGDGTAYEQYF. The CDR3 region has the DNA TGCAGTGCTGGAGACGGGACAGCCTACGAGCAGTACTTC. The chain couples TRBV20-1 to TRBJ2-7, with 7 bases aligning to TRBD1. Per the germline V gene, CDR1 is DFQATT and CDR2 is SNEGSKA (reference sequence). This CDR3 region has 13 residues.